A selection of T cell receptor beta chains follows, all from one sample in a study of beta chain features in type 1 diabetes. Here immunoSEQ multiplex PCR was the method, and the copy in TCRdb shows in-frame clones only, minus some. The table lists around 310,000 clones, approximately 11% of them singletons, with under 0.02% in the top ten. Sequencing was performed on naive CD4+ T cells from blood. The receptors come from a woman under 40 in good health. Each CDR3 is given with its conserved first and last residue. The D gene is left open where the match is weak. A row's size may be missing; if present it is once, few, many or a size class.

d_gene	abundance	j_gene	v_gene	CDR3nt	CDR3aa
.	few	TRBJ1-4	TRBV30	TGTGCCTGGAGCCTGGAATCAGGCGGGAATGAAAAACTGTTTTTT	CAWSLESGGNEKLFF
.	.	TRBJ2-7	TRBV19	TGTGCCAGTAGTATTTTCAGGGGTCCCTACGAGCAGTACTTC	CASSIFRGPYEQYF
TRBD2	few	TRBJ2-6	TRBV29-1	TGCAGCGTCCGACTAGCGGGGTCCTCTGGGGCCAACGTCCTGACTTTC	CSVRLAGSSGANVLTF
.	few	TRBJ2-5	TRBV15	TGTGCCACCAGCAGAGTCCAGGGGGAGACCCAGTACTTC	CATSRVQGETQYF
TRBD2	few	TRBJ2-3	TRBV19	TGTGCCAGTAGATCTAGCGGGAGGAACGGCGGGGATACGCAGTATTTT	CASRSSGRNGGDTQYF
.	.	TRBJ1-5	TRBV28	TGTGCCAGCAGTTTCCAGGAACCAGGGCAGCCCCAGCATTTT	CASSFQEPGQPQHF
.	.	TRBJ2-5	TRBV18	TGTGCCAGCTCTCAACAGGGTAGCGAGACCCAGTACTTC	CASSQQGSETQYF
.	many	TRBJ2-7	TRBV9	TGTGCCAGCAGCGTAGACGGCGGTTCCTACGAGCAGTACTTC	CASSVDGGSYEQYF
.	few	TRBJ2-7	TRBV25-1	TGTGCCAGCAGTGGGCACCAACCCTACGAGCAGTACTTC	CASSGHQPYEQYF
TRBD2	many	TRBJ2-1	TRBV23-1	TGCGCCAGCAGTCAAGACCCGGGACTAGCGGACAATGAGCAGTTCTTC	CASSQDPGLADNEQFF
.	.	TRBJ2-3	TRBV7-9	TGTGCCAGCAGTTTTAACAGGGATACGCAGTATTTT	CASSFNRDTQYF
TRBD1	few	TRBJ2-5	TRBV18	TGTGCCAGCTCATTACAACCGGGACAGGGAAGGAAGGAGACCCAGTACTTC	CASSLQPGQGRKETQYF
.	few	TRBJ2-1	TRBV28	TGTGCCAGCAGTTTTCGGGGGAGCTCCTACAATGAGCAGTTCTTC	CASSFRGSSYNEQFF
.	.	TRBJ2-3	TRBV5-1	TGCGCCAGCAGCTTATCGGCCAGGGATACGCAGTATTTT	CASSLSARDTQYF
TRBD2	.	TRBJ2-1	TRBV7-2	TGTGCCAGCAGCTTATCCGCGGGAGTGCACAATGAGCAGTTCTTC	CASSLSAGVHNEQFF
TRBD2	.	TRBJ2-7	TRBV5-1	TGCGCCAGCAGCTTGAGATTCTGGGGAGGTAGCGGGAGCGAGCAGTACTTC	CASSLRFWGGSGSEQYF
.	.	TRBJ2-5	TRBV15	TGTGCCACCAGCAGAGTTGGACTTCGGGAGACCCAGTACTTC	CATSRVGLRETQYF
TRBD1	.	TRBJ2-2	TRBV25-1	TGTGCCAGCAGAGGACAGGGCGCCGGGGAGCTGTTTTTT	CASRGQGAGELFF
TRBD2	few	TRBJ2-7	TRBV9	TGTGCCAGCAGCCCTCGAACGGGGACTATGGCCTACGAGCAGTACTTC	CASSPRTGTMAYEQYF
TRBD2	.	TRBJ2-1	TRBV25-1	TGTGCCAGCGTAGAGGCGGGAGCGGGGGATGAGCAGTTCTTC	CASVEAGAGDEQFF
TRBD1	.	TRBJ1-2	TRBV27	TGTGCCAGCAGCAGACGGACAGGGGGGAACGGCTACACCTTC	CASSRRTGGNGYTF
TRBD1	few	TRBJ1-2	TRBV30	TGTGCCTGGAGTACAGGGGATGGCTACACCTTC	CAWSTGDGYTF
TRBD2	few	TRBJ2-3	TRBV28	TGTGCCAGCCTCGCCACTAGCGCAGATACGCAGTATTTT	CASLATSADTQYF
.	few	TRBJ2-3	TRBV29-1	TGCAGCGTACAGGGAGGGGGCACAGATACGCAGTATTTT	CSVQGGGTDTQYF
.	few	TRBJ1-1	TRBV29-1	TGCAGCGTTGATCGGGGGTCAGGACATAGGCAAGCTTTCTTT	CSVDRGSGHRQAFF
TRBD2	few	TRBJ2-3	TRBV4-3	TGCGCCAGCAGCCAAGATAGGCTAGCGGGAGCAGATACGCAGTATTTT	CASSQDRLAGADTQYF
TRBD2	.	TRBJ2-2	TRBV5-4	TGTGCCAGCTCGTCCGGGACTAGCGGGTACACCGGGGAGCTGTTTTTT	CASSSGTSGYTGELFF
.	few	TRBJ1-1	TRBV18	TGTGCCAGCTCACCTCTAGGGGTAGAAGCTTTCTTT	CASSPLGVEAFF
TRBD2	few	TRBJ2-3	TRBV29-1	TGCAGCGTTGGGGGGAGCGGGAGCCGAACAGATACGCAGTATTTT	CSVGGSGSRTDTQYF
.	few	TRBJ1-3	TRBV18	TGTGCCAGCTCACCAGGGGGGAGCTCTGGAAACACCATATATTTT	CASSPGGSSGNTIYF
TRBD1	few	TRBJ1-1	TRBV20-1	TGCAGTGCTTACAGGGGAAGTGAAGCTTTCTTT	CSAYRGSEAFF
TRBD2	.	TRBJ2-1	TRBV15	TGTGCCACCAGCAGAACCGGGACTAGCGCGAGGAGCTCCTACAATGAGCAGTTCTTC	CATSRTGTSARSSYNEQFF
.	.	TRBJ2-5	TRBV28	TGTGCCAGCAGCTCTAGCGAACCGAGGGAGACCCAGTACTTC	CASSSSEPRETQYF
.	.	TRBJ2-3	TRBV4-3	TGCGCCAGCAGCCAAGATTACGGAGATACGCAGTATTTT	CASSQDYGDTQYF